The 4 T cell receptor beta chains below all came from one sample that was sequenced in a study of blood T cells in healthy people across ages. Together with a sample-barcoded 5' primer, a J-beta primer mix was included in a second PCR lasting roughly 6 to 12 cycles. One entry per CDR3 protein, called by TCRdb with MiXCR from the 5' RACE reads. Found here are around 2 million distinct CDR3 sequences, roughly 43% of them singletons; the top ten hold roughly 24%. The specimen sequenced was blood. Receptor source: a human donor in good health.

This chain connects TRBV20-1 to TRBJ1-2; no clear D. Germline values: CDR1 DFQATT, CDR2 SNEGSKA (reference sequence). The CDR3 is 11 amino acids. V lost 3 bases, J lost 6 bases, and 8 bases lay in between. CDR3 sequence (DNA): TGCAGTGCTAGGATTAGGGATGGCTACACCTTC. Its protein is CSARIRDGYTF.

This clonotype was counted between two and nine times. One end of the junction varies from germline; a read error may be responsible. This rearrangement joins TRBV6-1 to TRBJ1-2, with D possibly matching TRBD1 (5 bases). CDR1 and CDR2 from the germline V gene are MNHNS and SASEGT. The length of the CDR3 is 15 residues. The DNA of the CDR3 is TGCGCCAGCAGGCGCCGCCGGGGGAGGGACTATGGCTACACCTTC. The encoded protein is CASRRRRGRDYGYTF.

The chain couples TRBV6-2 or TRBV6-3 to TRBJ2-3; 13 nucleotides align to TRBD2. CDR3 size: 16 residues. The V gene end was trimmed by 6 bases and the J gene end by 3 bases; junction bases not matched to a gene: 6. Looked up from germline, CDR1 is MNHEY and CDR2 is SVGEGT. The CDR3 sequence: CASRWTSGGRTDTQYF. The CDR3 DNA reads TGTGCCAGCAGGTGGACTAGCGGGGGTAGGACAGATACGCAGTATTTT.

This clonotype has a count of ten or more. This chain joins TRBV12-3 or TRBV12-4 and TRBJ2-3, with TRBD2 as a possible D gene (5 bases). The CDR3 has 13 amino acids. The V end was cut by 9 bases, the J end by 2 bases, with 12 bases between. As DNA, the CDR3 is TGTGCCAGTACCTCAGCGGTCACAGATACGCAGTATTTT. Translated: CASTSAVTDTQYF.